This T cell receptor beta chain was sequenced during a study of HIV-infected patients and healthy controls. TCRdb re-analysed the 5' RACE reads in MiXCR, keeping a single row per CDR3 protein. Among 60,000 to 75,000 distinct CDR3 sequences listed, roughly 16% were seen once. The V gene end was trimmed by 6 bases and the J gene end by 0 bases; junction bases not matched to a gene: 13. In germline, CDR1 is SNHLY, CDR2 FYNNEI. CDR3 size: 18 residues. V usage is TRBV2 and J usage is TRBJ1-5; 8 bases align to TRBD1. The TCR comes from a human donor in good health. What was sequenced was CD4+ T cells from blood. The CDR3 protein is CASRPGQGPIYSNQPQHF. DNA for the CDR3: TGTGCCAGCAGGCCAGGACAGGGCCCCATCTATAGCAATCAGCCCCAGCATTTT.